The 8 T cell receptor beta chains below were found in one sample sequenced in a study of blood T cell repertoires in COVID-19. Clones were read by immunoSEQ multiplex PCR, and TCRdb kept only the in-frame ones, dropping some. The data show hundreds of thousands of clones, around 90% seen once. The source material was peripheral blood. These receptors came from a woman between 18 and 29 years old who had recovered from COVID-19.

The rearrangement joins TRBV30 to TRBJ1-1; D remains ambiguous. Between the trimmed V and J ends, which lost 3 bases and 6 bases, there was a span of 17 bases. The CDR3 loop spans 14 amino acids. Germline V CDR1 and CDR2: GTSNPN, SVGIG (reference sequence). CDR3 amino acids: CAWRLNSVGSEAFF. The CDR3 nucleotides read TGTGCCTGGAGACTTAACAGTGTCGGCTCTGAAGCTTTCTTT.

The table lists this clone with many counts. The chain employs TRBV7-3 and TRBJ1-1, with 7 bases identical to TRBD1. The CDR3 runs 16 residues. Germline loops: CDR1 SGHTA, CDR2 FQGTGA. Unmatched junction bases numbered 10, after V lost 5 bases and J lost 1 base. CDR3 residues: CASSPSEGAGNTEAFF. The CDR3 DNA sequence: TGTGCCAGCAGCCCATCCGAGGGGGCTGGGAACACTGAAGCTTTCTTT.

This clone was recorded only once. J is TRBJ1-1 and V is TRBV7-2, with 7 bases lining up with TRBD1. Germline CDR1 reads SGHTA; CDR2 reads FQGNSA. V trimming: 5 bases; J trimming: 1 base; junction bases outside the gene matches: 7. The CDR3 spans 15 residues. CDR3 amino acids: CASSALGQRNTEAFF. CDR3 DNA: TGTGCCAGCAGCGCACTGGGACAGCGGAACACTGAAGCTTTCTTT.

This chain links TRBV29-1 with TRBJ1-4; D remains ambiguous. V dropped 0 bases and J dropped 0 bases, with 14 bases sitting between them. The CDR3 has 17 residues. Germline assignment: CDR1 SQVTM and CDR2 ANQGSEA. CDR3 in DNA: TGCAGCGTTGAAGACGTCGGTTTCGGGGCAACTAATGAAAAACTGTTTTTT. Translating it yields CSVEDVGFGATNEKLFF.

DNA for the CDR3: TGTGCCAGCAGCTTAATTGGTTACGGGACTAGCGGGATCCTCTCCTACGAGCAGTACTTC. Its translation is CASSLIGYGTSGILSYEQYF. The chain uses TRBV13 and TRBJ2-7, with 13 nucleotides matching TRBD2. The V gene end was trimmed by 2 bases and the J gene end by 0 bases; junction bases not matched to a gene: 13. Germline V gene lookup returns CDR1 PRHDT and CDR2 FYEKMQ (reference sequence). The CDR3 runs to 20 residues.

The V and J genes are TRBV30 and TRBJ2-7, with 12 bases fitting TRBD1. The CDR3 extends over 15 amino acids. Looked up from germline, CDR1 is GTSNPN and CDR2 is SVGIG (reference sequence). V shed 4 bases and J 6 bases; nucleotides not matched to a gene: 10. The CDR3 DNA reads as TGTGCCTGGACAGCCGTGGGGACAGGGGGCCTCGAGCAGTACTTC. Translating it yields CAWTAVGTGGLEQYF.

The chain combines TRBV12-3 or TRBV12-4 with TRBJ2-5; D is possibly TRBD2 (5 bases). V lost 7 bases to trimming and J lost 7 bases, with 10 bases between them. This CDR3 spans 11 amino acids. CDR3 amino acids: CASKHAGTQYF. The CDR3 coding sequence is TGTGCCAGCAAACATGCGGGGACCCAGTACTTC.

There are a few counts of this clone. The V and J genes are TRBV3-1 (or the pseudogene TRBV3-2) and TRBJ2-1; possible D gene TRBD2, 6 bases. The CDR3 is 14 residues long. V lost 4 bases to trimming and J lost 1 base, with 8 bases between them. Germline CDR1 and CDR2: LGHDT and YNNKEL (reference sequence). CDR3 bases: TGTGCCAGCAGCCGGGACTCTTCCTACAATGAGCAGTTCTTC. This sequence encodes CASSRDSSYNEQFF.